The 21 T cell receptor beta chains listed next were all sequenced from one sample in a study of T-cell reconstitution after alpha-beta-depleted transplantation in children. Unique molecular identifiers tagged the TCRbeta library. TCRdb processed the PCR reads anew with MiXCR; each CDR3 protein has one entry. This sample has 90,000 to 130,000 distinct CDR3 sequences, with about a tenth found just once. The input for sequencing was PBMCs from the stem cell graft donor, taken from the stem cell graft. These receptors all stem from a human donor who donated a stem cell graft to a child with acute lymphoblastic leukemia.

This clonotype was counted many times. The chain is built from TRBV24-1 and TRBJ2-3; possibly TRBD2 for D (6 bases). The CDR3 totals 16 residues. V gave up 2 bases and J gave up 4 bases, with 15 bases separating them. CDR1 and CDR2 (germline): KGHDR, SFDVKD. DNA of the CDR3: TGTGCCACCAGTGATTGGCCAGCTTCGGGGGCAGATACGCAGTATTTT. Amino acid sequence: CATSDWPASGADTQYF.

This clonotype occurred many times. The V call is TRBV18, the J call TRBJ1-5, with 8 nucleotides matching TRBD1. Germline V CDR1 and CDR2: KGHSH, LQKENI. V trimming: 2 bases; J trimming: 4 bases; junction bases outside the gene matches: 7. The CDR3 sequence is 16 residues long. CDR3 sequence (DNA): TGTGCCAGCTCACCAACCCGGGACAGGACAAATCAGCCCCAGCATTTT. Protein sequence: CASSPTRDRTNQPQHF.

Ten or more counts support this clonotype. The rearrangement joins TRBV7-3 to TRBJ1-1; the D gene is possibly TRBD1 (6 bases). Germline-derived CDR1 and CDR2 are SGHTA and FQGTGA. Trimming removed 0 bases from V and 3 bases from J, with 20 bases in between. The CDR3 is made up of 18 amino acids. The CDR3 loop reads CASSLTGGGGLSYTEAFF. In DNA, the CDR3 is TGTGCCAGCAGCTTAACTGGAGGGGGGGGTTTGAGTTACACTGAAGCTTTCTTT.

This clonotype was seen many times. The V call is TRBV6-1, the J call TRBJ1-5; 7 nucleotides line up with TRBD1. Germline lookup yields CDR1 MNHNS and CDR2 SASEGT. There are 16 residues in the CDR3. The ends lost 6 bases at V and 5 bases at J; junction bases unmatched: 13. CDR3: CASSLLRTGKDQPQHF. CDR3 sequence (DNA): TGTGCCAGCAGCCTACTTAGGACAGGCAAGGATCAGCCCCAGCATTTT.

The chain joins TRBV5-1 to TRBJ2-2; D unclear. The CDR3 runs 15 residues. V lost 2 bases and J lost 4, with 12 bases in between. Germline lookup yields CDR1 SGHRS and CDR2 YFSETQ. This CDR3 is CASSFNWIPTGELFF. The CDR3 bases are TGCGCCAGCAGCTTCAACTGGATTCCCACCGGGGAGCTGTTTTTT.

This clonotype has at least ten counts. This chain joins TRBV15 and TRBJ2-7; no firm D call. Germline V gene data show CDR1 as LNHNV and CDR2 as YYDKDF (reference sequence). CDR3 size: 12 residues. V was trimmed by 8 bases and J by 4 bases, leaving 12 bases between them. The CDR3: CATGKYGYEQYF. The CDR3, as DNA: TGTGCCACCGGCAAATATGGGTACGAGCAGTACTTC.

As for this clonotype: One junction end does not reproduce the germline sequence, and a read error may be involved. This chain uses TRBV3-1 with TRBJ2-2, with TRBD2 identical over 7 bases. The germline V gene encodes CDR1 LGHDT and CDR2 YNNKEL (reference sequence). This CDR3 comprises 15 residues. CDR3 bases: TGTGCCAGCACCCAAGGAGCGGGGTGTTCCGGGGAGCTGTTTTTT. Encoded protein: CASTQGAGCSGELFF.

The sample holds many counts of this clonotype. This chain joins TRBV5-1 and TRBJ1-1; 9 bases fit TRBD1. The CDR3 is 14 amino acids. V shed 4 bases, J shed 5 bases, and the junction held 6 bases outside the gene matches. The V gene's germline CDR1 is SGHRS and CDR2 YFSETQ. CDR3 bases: TGCGCCAGCAGCGAGACAGGGGGGAAGACTGAAGCTTTCTTT. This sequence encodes CASSETGGKTEAFF.

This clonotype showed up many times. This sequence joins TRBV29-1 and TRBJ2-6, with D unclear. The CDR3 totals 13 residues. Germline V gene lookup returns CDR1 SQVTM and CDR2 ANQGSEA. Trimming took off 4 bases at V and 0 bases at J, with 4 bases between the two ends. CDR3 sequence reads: CSVGTSGANVLTF. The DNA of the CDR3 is TGCAGCGTTGGCACCTCTGGGGCCAACGTCCTGACTTTC.

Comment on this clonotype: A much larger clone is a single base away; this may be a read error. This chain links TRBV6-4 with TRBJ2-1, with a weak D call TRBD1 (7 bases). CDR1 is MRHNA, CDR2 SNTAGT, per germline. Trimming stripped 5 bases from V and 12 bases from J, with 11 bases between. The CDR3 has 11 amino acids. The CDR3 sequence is CASSQGGRQFF. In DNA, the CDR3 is TGTGCCAGCAGTCAGGGGGGTAGGCAGTTCTTC.

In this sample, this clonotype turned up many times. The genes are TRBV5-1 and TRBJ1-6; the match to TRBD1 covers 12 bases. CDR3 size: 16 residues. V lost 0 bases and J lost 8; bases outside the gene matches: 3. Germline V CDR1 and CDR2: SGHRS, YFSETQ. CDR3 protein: CASSLAGTGGDSPLHF. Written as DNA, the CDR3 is TGCGCCAGCAGCTTGGCCGGGACAGGGGGCGATTCACCCCTCCACTTT.

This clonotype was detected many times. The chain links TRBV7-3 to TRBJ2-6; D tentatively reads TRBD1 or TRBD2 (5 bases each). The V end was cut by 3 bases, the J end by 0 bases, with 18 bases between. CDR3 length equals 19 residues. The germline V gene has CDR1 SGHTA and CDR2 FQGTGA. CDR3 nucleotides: TGTGCCAGCAGCTTCAACGTCCCGGGGCCTTACTCTGGGGCCAACGTCCTGACTTTC. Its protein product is CASSFNVPGPYSGANVLTF.

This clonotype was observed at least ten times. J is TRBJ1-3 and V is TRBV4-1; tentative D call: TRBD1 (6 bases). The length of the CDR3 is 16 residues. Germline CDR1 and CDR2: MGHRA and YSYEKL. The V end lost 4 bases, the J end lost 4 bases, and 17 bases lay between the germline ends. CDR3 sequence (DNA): TGCGCCAGCAGCCCCAGAAGGGGGGCAGCCGGAAACACCATATATTTT. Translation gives CASSPRRGAAGNTIYF.

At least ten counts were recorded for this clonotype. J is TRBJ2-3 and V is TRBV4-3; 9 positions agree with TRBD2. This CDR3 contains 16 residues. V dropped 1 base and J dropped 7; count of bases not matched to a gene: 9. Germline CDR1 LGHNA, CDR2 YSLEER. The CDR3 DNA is TGCGCCAGCAGCCAAGGGGCGAGCGGGAGGTTGAATACGCAGTATTTT. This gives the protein CASSQGASGRLNTQYF.

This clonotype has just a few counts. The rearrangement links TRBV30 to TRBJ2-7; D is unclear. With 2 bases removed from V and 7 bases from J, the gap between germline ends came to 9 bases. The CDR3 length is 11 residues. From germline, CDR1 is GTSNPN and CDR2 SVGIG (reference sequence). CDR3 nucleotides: TGTGCCTGGAGTTCCCAGGAAGAGCAGTACTTC. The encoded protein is CAWSSQEEQYF.

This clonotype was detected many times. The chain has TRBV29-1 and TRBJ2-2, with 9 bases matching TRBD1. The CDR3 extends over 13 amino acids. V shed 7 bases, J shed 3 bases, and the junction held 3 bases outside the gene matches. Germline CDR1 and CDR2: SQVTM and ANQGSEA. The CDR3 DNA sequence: TGCAGCGCCGGGACAGGGTACACCGGGGAGCTGTTTTTT. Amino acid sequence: CSAGTGYTGELFF.

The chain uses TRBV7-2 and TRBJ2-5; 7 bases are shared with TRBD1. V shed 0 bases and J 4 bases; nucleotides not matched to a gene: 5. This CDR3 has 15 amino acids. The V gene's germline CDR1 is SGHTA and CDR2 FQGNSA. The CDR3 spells CASSLAGTEAETQYF. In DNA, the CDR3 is TGTGCCAGCAGCTTAGCTGGGACAGAAGCAGAGACCCAGTACTTC.

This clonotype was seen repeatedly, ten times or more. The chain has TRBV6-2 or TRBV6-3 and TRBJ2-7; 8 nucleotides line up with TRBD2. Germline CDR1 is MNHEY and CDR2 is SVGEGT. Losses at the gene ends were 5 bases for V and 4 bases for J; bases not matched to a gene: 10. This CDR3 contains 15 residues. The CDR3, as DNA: TGTGCCAGCAGTGGGAGGGAGACTAGCGCTTACGAGCAGTACTTC. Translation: CASSGRETSAYEQYF.

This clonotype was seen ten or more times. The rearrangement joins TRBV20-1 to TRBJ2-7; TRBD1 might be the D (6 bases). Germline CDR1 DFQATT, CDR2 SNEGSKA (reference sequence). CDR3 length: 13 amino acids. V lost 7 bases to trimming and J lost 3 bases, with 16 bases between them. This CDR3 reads CSGTGQTNYEQYF. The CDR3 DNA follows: TGCAGTGGTACGGGACAAACTAACTACGAGCAGTACTTC.

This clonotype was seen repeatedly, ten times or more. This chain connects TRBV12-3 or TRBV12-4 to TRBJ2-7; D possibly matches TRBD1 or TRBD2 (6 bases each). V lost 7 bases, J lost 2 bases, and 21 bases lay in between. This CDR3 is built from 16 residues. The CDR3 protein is CASTRGGAGATYEQYF. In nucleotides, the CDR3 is TGTGCCAGCACCAGGGGCGGGGCAGGGGCCACCTACGAGCAGTACTTC.

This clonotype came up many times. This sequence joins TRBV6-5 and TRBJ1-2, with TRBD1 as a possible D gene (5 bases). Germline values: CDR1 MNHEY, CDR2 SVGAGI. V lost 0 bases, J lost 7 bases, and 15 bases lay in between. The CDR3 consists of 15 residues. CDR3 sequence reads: CASSYSIGTAGGYTF. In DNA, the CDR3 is TGTGCCAGCAGTTACTCGATAGGGACCGCCGGTGGCTACACCTTC.